These T cell receptor beta chains were read from a single sample in a study of molecular identifiers for immune sequencing clone quantification. TCRdb passed the PCR reads through MiXCR, listing each CDR3 protein once. The sample holds some 65,000 distinct CDR3 sequences, approximately 17% seen once. The sequenced sample consisted of naive CD8+ T cells from blood, with Jurkat cell RNA spiked in. All receptors derive from a human donor in good health. Some libraries in this study had Jurkat cell RNA spiked in. The CDR3 runs from the conserved cysteine through the conserved F or W. A D gene is named only where the DNA matches it firmly. The size field is filled for only some rows; it gives once, few, many or a size class.

d_gene: TRBD1
abundance: many
v_gene: TRBV11-1
j_gene: TRBJ2-7
CDR3aa: CASSFEQGDYEQYF
CDR3nt: TGTGCCAGCAGCTTCGAACAGGGGGACTACGAGCAGTACTTC

d_gene: TRBD1
abundance: many
v_gene: TRBV6-2/TRBV6-3
j_gene: TRBJ2-1
CDR3aa: CASRRDRPLDEQFF
CDR3nt: TGTGCCAGCAGACGGGACAGGCCCCTGGATGAGCAGTTCTTC

d_gene: -
abundance: many
v_gene: TRBV5-5
j_gene: TRBJ2-3
CDR3aa: CASSLRGSTDTQYF
CDR3nt: TGTGCCAGCAGCTTGAGAGGGAGCACAGATACGCAGTATTTT

d_gene: -
abundance: many
v_gene: TRBV6-1
j_gene: TRBJ2-4
CDR3aa: CASSPLMGDIQYF
CDR3nt: TGTGCCAGCAGTCCCTTGATGGGTGACATTCAGTACTTC

d_gene: -
abundance: many
v_gene: TRBV10-2
j_gene: TRBJ1-5
CDR3aa: CASTAGTEGNQPQHF
CDR3nt: TGCGCCAGCACCGCGGGGACGGAGGGCAATCAGCCCCAGCATTTT

d_gene: TRBD2
abundance: -
v_gene: TRBV15
j_gene: TRBJ2-1
CDR3aa: CATSEAWGGRTLRSYNEQFF
CDR3nt: TGTGCCACCAGCGAAGCTTGGGGCGGGAGGACGTTACGCTCCTACAATGAGCAGTTCTTC

d_gene: -
abundance: many
v_gene: TRBV18
j_gene: TRBJ1-1
CDR3aa: CASSPTAIEAFF
CDR3nt: TGTGCCAGCTCACCTACAGCAATAGAAGCTTTCTTT

d_gene: -
abundance: many
v_gene: TRBV29-1
j_gene: TRBJ2-7
CDR3aa: CSVEDGNRAYEQYF
CDR3nt: TGCAGCGTTGAAGATGGTAACCGAGCCTACGAGCAGTACTTC

d_gene: TRBD1
abundance: -
v_gene: TRBV19
j_gene: TRBJ1-2
CDR3aa: CASSIAAKRGHDGYTF
CDR3nt: TGTGCCAGTAGTATTGCGGCTAAAAGGGGGCACGATGGCTACACCTTC

d_gene: TRBD2
abundance: many
v_gene: TRBV25-1
j_gene: TRBJ2-2
CDR3aa: CASSELAGDTGELFF
CDR3nt: TGTGCCAGCAGTGAACTAGCGGGGGACACCGGGGAGCTGTTTTTT

d_gene: TRBD2
abundance: many
v_gene: TRBV7-9
j_gene: TRBJ2-1
CDR3aa: CASSFGTSDVDEQFF
CDR3nt: TGTGCCAGCAGCTTCGGGACTAGCGACGTGGATGAGCAGTTCTTC

d_gene: TRBD2
abundance: many
v_gene: TRBV6-5
j_gene: TRBJ2-1
CDR3aa: CASSLGLARGEQFF
CDR3nt: TGTGCCAGCAGTTTAGGACTAGCGCGGGGTGAGCAGTTCTTC

d_gene: -
abundance: many
v_gene: TRBV9
j_gene: TRBJ1-4
CDR3aa: CASSPPEGFSEKLFF
CDR3nt: TGTGCCAGCAGCCCCCCTGAGGGGTTTAGTGAAAAACTGTTTTTT

d_gene: TRBD2
abundance: many
v_gene: TRBV7-8
j_gene: TRBJ2-7
CDR3aa: CASRRQGAGGYREQYF
CDR3nt: TGTGCCAGCAGACGCCAAGGGGCGGGAGGATATCGCGAGCAGTACTTC

d_gene: -
abundance: many
v_gene: TRBV19
j_gene: TRBJ2-1
CDR3aa: CASKEGLGYNEQFF
CDR3nt: TGTGCCAGTAAAGAAGGGCTGGGCTACAATGAGCAGTTCTTC

d_gene: TRBD1
abundance: many
v_gene: TRBV7-9
j_gene: TRBJ1-1
CDR3aa: CASSAGQRAFF
CDR3nt: TGTGCCAGCAGCGCGGGACAGCGGGCTTTCTTT

d_gene: TRBD2
abundance: -
v_gene: TRBV7-7
j_gene: TRBJ2-3
CDR3aa: CASGSAGSTDTQYF
CDR3nt: TGTGCCAGCGGCTCAGCGGGGAGCACAGATACGCAGTATTTT

d_gene: -
abundance: many
v_gene: TRBV27
j_gene: TRBJ2-7
CDR3aa: CASSGKGAHSEQYF
CDR3nt: TGTGCCAGCAGTGGGAAGGGCGCCCACAGCGAGCAGTACTTC

d_gene: -
abundance: many
v_gene: TRBV29-1
j_gene: TRBJ2-2
CDR3aa: CSVGEGTNTGELFF
CDR3nt: TGCAGCGTTGGCGAGGGCACGAACACCGGGGAGCTGTTTTTT

d_gene: -
abundance: few
v_gene: TRBV4-2
j_gene: TRBJ2-2
CDR3aa: CASSPGLAGANTGELFF
CDR3nt: TGTGCCAGCAGCCCAGGACTGGCAGGGGCGAACACCGGGGAGCTGTTTTTT

d_gene: TRBD2
abundance: many
v_gene: TRBV29-1
j_gene: TRBJ2-1
CDR3aa: CSVWVAGVNEQFF
CDR3nt: TGCAGCGTTTGGGTAGCGGGAGTTAATGAGCAGTTCTTC

d_gene: TRBD2
abundance: -
v_gene: TRBV7-9
j_gene: TRBJ2-1
CDR3aa: CASSQNYYSLAGGPGERFF
CDR3nt: TGTGCCAGCAGCCAAAACTATTATTCCCTAGCGGGAGGGCCGGGTGAGCGGTTCTTC

d_gene: -
abundance: many
v_gene: TRBV4-1
j_gene: TRBJ2-1
CDR3aa: CASSPSRDDEQFF
CDR3nt: TGCGCCAGCAGCCCCTCACGGGACGATGAGCAGTTCTTC

d_gene: TRBD2
abundance: few
v_gene: TRBV7-8
j_gene: TRBJ2-3
CDR3aa: CASSSTLAGGSGSTDTQYF
CDR3nt: TGTGCCAGCAGCTCGACGCTAGCGGGAGGCTCCGGGAGCACAGATACGCAGTATTTT

d_gene: -
abundance: many
v_gene: TRBV27
j_gene: TRBJ2-7
CDR3aa: CASSHVIAVGALYEQYF
CDR3nt: TGTGCCAGCAGTCACGTGATAGCGGTAGGAGCTCTCTACGAGCAGTACTTC

d_gene: TRBD2
abundance: many
v_gene: TRBV2
j_gene: TRBJ2-2
CDR3aa: CASSGLATNTGELFF
CDR3nt: TGTGCCAGCAGCGGACTAGCTACGAACACCGGGGAGCTGTTTTTT

d_gene: -
abundance: many
v_gene: TRBV28
j_gene: TRBJ1-5
CDR3aa: CASRTGAFEGKFQPQHF
CDR3nt: TGTGCCAGCAGGACCGGGGCGTTTGAGGGGAAGTTTCAGCCCCAGCATTTT

d_gene: -
abundance: many
v_gene: TRBV20-1
j_gene: TRBJ2-7
CDR3aa: CSASRDYEQYF
CDR3nt: TGCAGTGCTAGCAGGGACTACGAGCAGTACTTC

d_gene: TRBD1
abundance: many
v_gene: TRBV5-1
j_gene: TRBJ1-5
CDR3aa: CASSSGTGGHQPQHF
CDR3nt: TGCGCCAGCAGCTCGGGGACAGGGGGCCATCAGCCCCAGCATTTT

d_gene: -
abundance: few
v_gene: TRBV5-3
j_gene: TRBJ1-2
CDR3aa: CATSLGREGYTF
CDR3nt: TGTGCCACCTCGCTTGGAAGAGAGGGCTACACCTTC

d_gene: TRBD2
abundance: many
v_gene: TRBV7-6
j_gene: TRBJ2-7
CDR3aa: CASSYLLAGGNEQYF
CDR3nt: TGTGCCAGCAGCTACCTCCTAGCGGGAGGTAACGAGCAGTACTTC

d_gene: TRBD2
abundance: many
v_gene: TRBV18
j_gene: TRBJ2-1
CDR3aa: CASSPVGLAGVYNEQFF
CDR3nt: TGTGCCAGCTCACCAGTGGGACTAGCGGGAGTCTACAATGAGCAGTTCTTC

d_gene: -
abundance: many
v_gene: TRBV3-2
j_gene: TRBJ2-6
CDR3aa: CAIPHIRGHSGANVLTF
CDR3nt: TGTGCCATCCCCCACATCAGGGGGCACTCTGGGGCCAACGTCCTGACTTTC

d_gene: -
abundance: -
v_gene: TRBV12-3/TRBV12-4
j_gene: TRBJ2-1
CDR3aa: CASSPTSFGNEQFF
CDR3nt: TGTGCCAGCAGCCCGACTAGTTTTGGCAATGAGCAGTTCTTC

d_gene: TRBD2
abundance: few
v_gene: TRBV4-3
j_gene: TRBJ2-7
CDR3aa: CASSQEAGGPYEQYF
CDR3nt: TGCGCCAGCAGCCAAGAAGCGGGAGGACCTTACGAGCAGTACTTC

d_gene: -
abundance: many
v_gene: TRBV7-6
j_gene: TRBJ2-7
CDR3aa: CASSLSLEGPYEQYF
CDR3nt: TGTGCCAGCAGCTTATCTCTCGAGGGTCCATACGAGCAGTACTTC

d_gene: -
abundance: few
v_gene: TRBV12-3/TRBV12-4
j_gene: TRBJ1-1
CDR3aa: CASTLGVGGNTEAFF
CDR3nt: TGTGCCAGCACTCTAGGGGTCGGGGGGAACACTGAAGCTTTCTTT

d_gene: -
abundance: few
v_gene: TRBV7-9
j_gene: TRBJ2-7
CDR3aa: CASSFIGLPEQYF
CDR3nt: TGTGCCAGCAGCTTCATCGGTCTCCCCGAGCAGTACTTC

d_gene: -
abundance: few
v_gene: TRBV6-4
j_gene: TRBJ2-3
CDR3aa: CDEYPDTQYF
CDR3nt: TGTGACGAGTACCCAGATACGCAGTATTTT

d_gene: TRBD2
abundance: -
v_gene: TRBV9
j_gene: TRBJ2-7
CDR3aa: CASSLTSGYEQYF
CDR3nt: TGTGCCAGCAGCCTGACTAGCGGATACGAGCAGTACTTC

d_gene: -
abundance: -
v_gene: TRBV3-1
j_gene: TRBJ2-7
CDR3aa: CASNQGPGLVSYEQYF
CDR3nt: TGTGCCAGCAACCAAGGCCCGGGGCTAGTTTCCTACGAGCAGTACTTC

d_gene: -
abundance: -
v_gene: TRBV4-1
j_gene: TRBJ2-7
CDR3aa: CASSQQGSYEQYF
CDR3nt: TGCGCCAGCAGCCAACAGGGTAGCTACGAGCAGTACTTC

d_gene: TRBD2
abundance: many
v_gene: TRBV28
j_gene: TRBJ2-7
CDR3aa: CASSFNPGLAESYEQYF
CDR3nt: TGTGCCAGCAGTTTCAACCCGGGACTAGCGGAGTCCTACGAGCAGTACTTC

d_gene: TRBD2
abundance: many
v_gene: TRBV7-9
j_gene: TRBJ2-1
CDR3aa: CASSSASGTNYNEQFF
CDR3nt: TGTGCCAGCAGCTCGGCTAGCGGGACCAACTACAATGAGCAGTTCTTC

d_gene: -
abundance: -
v_gene: TRBV19
j_gene: TRBJ2-2
CDR3aa: CASNSGRTNTGELFF
CDR3nt: TGTGCCAGTAACAGCGGACGCACCAACACCGGGGAGCTGTTTTTT

d_gene: -
abundance: few
v_gene: TRBV6-5
j_gene: TRBJ2-3
CDR3aa: CASSTLTTSVDTQYF
CDR3nt: TGTGCCAGCAGTACCCTCACTACAAGCGTAGATACGCAGTATTTT

d_gene: -
abundance: few
v_gene: TRBV7-9
j_gene: TRBJ2-2
CDR3aa: CASSSPDGNTGELFF
CDR3nt: TGTGCCAGCAGCTCTCCGGACGGTAACACCGGGGAGCTGTTTTTT

d_gene: TRBD1
abundance: many
v_gene: TRBV7-9
j_gene: TRBJ1-5
CDR3aa: CASSSDRDRGPNQPQHF
CDR3nt: TGTGCCAGCAGCTCAGACCGGGACAGGGGACCCAATCAGCCCCAGCATTTT

d_gene: -
abundance: many
v_gene: TRBV28
j_gene: TRBJ1-3
CDR3aa: CASDSRGGYGNTIYF
CDR3nt: TGTGCCAGCGATTCGCGAGGAGGGTATGGAAACACCATATATTTT

d_gene: -
abundance: many
v_gene: TRBV4-3
j_gene: TRBJ1-1
CDR3aa: CASSQDAGGGTEAFF
CDR3nt: TGCGCCAGCAGCCAAGATGCGGGTGGGGGCACTGAAGCTTTCTTT

d_gene: TRBD2
abundance: many
v_gene: TRBV6-6
j_gene: TRBJ2-1
CDR3aa: CASGPGTSGRANEQFF
CDR3nt: TGTGCCAGCGGCCCAGGGACTAGCGGGAGGGCAAATGAGCAGTTCTTC

d_gene: -
abundance: many
v_gene: TRBV5-5
j_gene: TRBJ1-3
CDR3aa: CASSTDSSSGNTIYF
CDR3nt: TGTGCCAGCAGTACGGACAGCAGCTCTGGAAACACCATATATTTT

d_gene: -
abundance: -
v_gene: TRBV2
j_gene: TRBJ2-6
CDR3aa: CTSRRSLGANVLTF
CDR3nt: TGTACCAGCAGGAGGTCCTTGGGGGCCAACGTCCTGACTTTC

d_gene: -
abundance: many
v_gene: TRBV9
j_gene: TRBJ1-6
CDR3aa: CASSEGRTDYSPLHF
CDR3nt: TGTGCCAGCAGCGAGGGAAGGACGGATTATTCACCCCTCCACTTT

d_gene: -
abundance: many
v_gene: TRBV6-2/TRBV6-3
j_gene: TRBJ1-2
CDR3aa: CASSSTLNYGYTF
CDR3nt: TGTGCCAGCAGTTCTACCTTGAACTATGGCTACACCTTC